The rows below give T cell receptor beta chains drawn from one sample of a study of blood T cell repertoires in COVID-19. Method: immunoSEQ multiplex PCR; TCRdb's copy keeps in-frame clones and lacks some. The sample includes around 150,000 clones, around 88% seen only once; the top ten take 5%. The material sequenced was peripheral blood. The receptors were sampled from a human donor in a cohort sampled during active COVID-19. CDR3s include the opening cysteine and the closing phenylalanine or tryptophan. The order of the fields is clone size, D gene, V gene, J gene, CDR3 DNA, CDR3 protein. D genes are given only for firm matches. Clone size is stated in some rows and not others, as once, few, many or a class when expanded.

few	.	TRBV28	TRBJ2-7	TGTGCCAGCAGTCCCGTTATGGGCGCCTACGAGCAGTACTTC	CASSPVMGAYEQYF
.	TRBD2	TRBV10-3	TRBJ2-7	TGTGCCATCACCGGTAGCGGGGGCTCCTACGAGCAGTACTTC	CAITGSGGSYEQYF
.	.	TRBV2	TRBJ2-7	TGTGCCAGCAGTGAGGAGGGGTCAACCACCTACGAGCAGTACTTC	CASSEEGSTTYEQYF
.	.	TRBV9	TRBJ2-5	TGTGCCAGCAGCCCAGGGCGAACGGAGACCCAGTACTTC	CASSPGRTETQYF
.	.	TRBV3-1/TRBV3-2	TRBJ1-2	TGTGCCAGCAGCCAAGACGAGGGCTTTATCTATGGCTACACCTTC	CASSQDEGFIYGYTF
.	TRBD2	TRBV6-2/TRBV6-3	TRBJ2-3	TGTGCCAGCAGGCCTAGCGGGGGCATTAGGACAGATACGCAGTATTTT	CASRPSGGIRTDTQYF
.	TRBD2	TRBV27	TRBJ2-7	TGTGCCAGCAGTTTTGGGTCCGGGACTAGCGGTCACGAGCAGTACTTC	CASSFGSGTSGHEQYF
.	TRBD2	TRBV7-9	TRBJ2-6	TGTGCCAGCCGAGCTTCAATCCGCGGGGGATCTGGGGCCAACGTCCTGACTTTC	CASRASIRGGSGANVLTF
.	.	TRBV27	TRBJ2-7	TGTGCCAGCAGTTTAAAATCCCCCCAACACCGGGACATCGGGTTCTACGAGCAGTACTTC	CASSLKSPQHRDIGFYEQYF
.	TRBD2	TRBV6-6	TRBJ2-3	TGTGCCAGCACCCTGGGACTAGCGAAGGATACGCAGTATTTT	CASTLGLAKDTQYF
.	TRBD2	TRBV6-5	TRBJ2-7	TGTGCCAGCAGGACGGGACTAGCGGCCTACGAGCAGTACTTC	CASRTGLAAYEQYF
.	.	TRBV20-1	TRBJ1-4	TGCAGTGCTAACGGTAATGAAAAACTGTTTTTT	CSANGNEKLFF
once	TRBD2	TRBV7-3	TRBJ2-1	TGTGCCAGCAGCTTGGGGGGACTAGTAAACGTCAATGAGCAGTTCTTC	CASSLGGLVNVNEQFF
.	TRBD2	TRBV2	TRBJ2-1	TGTGCCAGCAGTGCGGGAGCGGGAGAGCAGTTCTTC	CASSAGAGEQFF
.	.	TRBV9	TRBJ2-2	TGTGCCAGCAGCGACCCTTGGGGAGAGGGGAACACCGGGGAGCTGTTTTTT	CASSDPWGEGNTGELFF
.	TRBD2	TRBV5-6	TRBJ2-7	TGTGCCAGCAGCCCCCTAACCCCGGGAGGACCACTGGAGCAGTACTTC	CASSPLTPGGPLEQYF
few	.	TRBV11-2	TRBJ2-2	TGTGCCAGCAGCTTGGCTAGCTACGGGGAGCTGTTTTTT	CASSLASYGELFF
.	TRBD1	TRBV10-3	TRBJ2-7	TGTGCCACCACAGGGGGCACCTACGAGCAGTACTTC	CATTGGTYEQYF
.	TRBD2	TRBV12-3/TRBV12-4	TRBJ2-1	TGTGCCAGCAGTGGGACTAGTTTCCATGAGCAGTTCTTC	CASSGTSFHEQFF
.	.	TRBV11-3	TRBJ1-6	TGTGCCAGCAGCTTGGTATCAGTGAATTCACCCCTCCACTTT	CASSLVSVNSPLHF
once	TRBD1	TRBV7-9	TRBJ1-3	TGTGCCAGCAGCGCCGGGACAGTCTCTGGAAACACCATATATTTT	CASSAGTVSGNTIYF
.	.	TRBV30	TRBJ2-7	TGTGCCTGGAGTGAGGGGGTGAGCTCCTACGAGCAGTACTTC	CAWSEGVSSYEQYF
.	TRBD2	TRBV6-6	TRBJ2-2	TGTGCCACTAGCGGGAGAATTGAGCTGTTTTTT	CATSGRIELFF
.	.	TRBV6-5	TRBJ1-1	TGTGCCAGCAGTATGACAAGCAACACTGAAGCTTTCTTT	CASSMTSNTEAFF
.	TRBD1	TRBV28	TRBJ1-5	TGTGCCAGCACCCCGACAGGGTCCCATCAGCCCCAGCATTTT	CASTPTGSHQPQHF
.	TRBD2	TRBV5-5	TRBJ2-3	TGTGCCAGCATCCGGTCATGGCTAGCGGGAGGGCCGAGCACAGATACGCAGTATTTT	CASIRSWLAGGPSTDTQYF
.	TRBD1	TRBV6-5	TRBJ2-7	TGTGCCAGCTCGACAGGGTTCCCCTACGAGCAGTACTTC	CASSTGFPYEQYF
.	.	TRBV29-1	TRBJ1-1	TGCAGCGTACGAACACTGAACACTGAAGCTTTCTTT	CSVRTLNTEAFF
.	TRBD1	TRBV27	TRBJ1-2	TGTGCCAGCGGCCGACAGGGATACCTATATGGCTACACCTTC	CASGRQGYLYGYTF
once	.	TRBV28	TRBJ1-2	TGTGCCAGCAGTTTACGGGTCTTCTATGGCTACACCTTC	CASSLRVFYGYTF
.	.	TRBV28	TRBJ1-1	TGTGCCAGCAGTTTAGGGAATACAGGGAAGGAGGCTGAAGCTTTCTTT	CASSLGNTGKEAEAFF
.	.	TRBV6-2/TRBV6-3	TRBJ1-6	TGTGCCAGCAGTTTCCGCGGGTCCGAAAGCTCCTATAATTCACCCCTCCACTTT	CASSFRGSESSYNSPLHF
.	.	TRBV18	TRBJ1-6	TGTGCCAGCTCTTCGAAACAGGGCTATTCACCCCTCCACTTT	CASSSKQGYSPLHF
.	TRBD1	TRBV3-1/TRBV3-2	TRBJ2-7	TGTGCCAGCAGCCGAAGTGACAGGGACGAGCAGTACTTC	CASSRSDRDEQYF
.	.	TRBV4-3	TRBJ1-1	TGCGCCAGCAGCCTCGGGAAGATGAACACTGAAGCTTTCTTT	CASSLGKMNTEAFF
.	.	TRBV27	TRBJ2-6	TGTGCCAGCAGGGACCGGGACAAGAGCTCTGGGGCCAACGTCCTGACTTTC	CASRDRDKSSGANVLTF
.	TRBD1	TRBV28	TRBJ2-1	TGTGCCAGCACCCGGACAGGGGGGAACAATGAGCAGTTCTTC	CASTRTGGNNEQFF
.	.	TRBV19	TRBJ1-6	TGTGCCAGTAGTACCCAAGGACCGGGAGGTTCACCCCTCCACTTT	CASSTQGPGGSPLHF
.	TRBD2	TRBV4-2	TRBJ2-1	TGTGCCAGCAGCCAAGAAGAGGGGACTAGCGGGAAAAATGAGCAGTTCTTC	CASSQEEGTSGKNEQFF
once	.	TRBV30	TRBJ2-7	TGTGCCTGGAGTGTACAAGGCCGGAGGTCCTACGAGCAGTACTTC	CAWSVQGRRSYEQYF
.	TRBD2	TRBV7-6	TRBJ2-5	TGTGCCAGCAGCCCCGGACTAGCGGGATTGACCCAGTACTTC	CASSPGLAGLTQYF
.	.	TRBV5-1	TRBJ2-5	TGCGCCAGCAGCTTGTATCTAGCCGAGACCCAGTACTTC	CASSLYLAETQYF